What follows are 26 T cell receptor beta chains derived from one specimen sequenced in a study of shared clonotypes between healthy human individuals. TCRdb's copy holds only in-frame clones and misses some; the assay was immunoSEQ multiplex PCR. The sample holds approximately 2,300,000 clones; 85% to 95% are singletons and the top ten take roughly 0.34%. Sample: naive CD4+ T cells from PBMCs. Documented subset: CD45RA+ positively selected. These receptors were taken from a man younger than 35 in good health. Some clones in this sample may be carry-over from other donors' samples.

The chain couples TRBV9 to TRBJ2-3, with 9 bases that match TRBD2. This CDR3 is 15 amino acids long. CDR1 is SGDLS and CDR2 is YYNGEE in the germline V gene. V trimming: 4 bases; J trimming: 2 bases; junction bases outside the gene matches: 5. This chain's CDR3 is CASSFLAGYTDTQYF. In DNA form, the CDR3 reads TGTGCCAGCAGCTTTCTAGCGGGATACACAGATACGCAGTATTTT.

J is TRBJ1-1 and V is TRBV27, with unresolved D. The ends were cut back, 5 bases at V and 2 bases at J, with 12 bases in the middle. CDR1 MNHEY and CDR2 SMNVEV come from the germline V gene (reference sequence). The CDR3 has 14 amino acids. As DNA, the CDR3 is TGTGCCAGCAGTGCAGTAAATAGAAACACTGAAGCTTTCTTT. Translated, it gives CASSAVNRNTEAFF.

As to this clone: The sample has other DNA sequences that encode this CDR3 too. This chain connects TRBV18 to TRBJ2-1, with D tentatively TRBD1 (5 bases). CDR1 and CDR2 from the germline V gene are KGHSH and LQKENI. Trimming pared 2 bases from V and 3 bases from J, leaving 11 bases between. This CDR3 is built from 15 residues. The CDR3 nucleotides are TGTGCCAGCTCACCATCACAGGACCTCTACAATGAGCAGTTCTTC. Its protein product is CASSPSQDLYNEQFF.

V and J are TRBV28 and TRBJ2-1; no definite D call. Looked up from germline, CDR1 is MDHEN and CDR2 is SYDVKM. The CDR3 consists of 12 residues. V was cut by 6 bases and J by 6 bases, with 9 bases left in between. This CDR3 is CASRPLANEQFF. Here the CDR3 DNA reads TGTGCCAGCAGGCCCTTGGCCAATGAGCAGTTCTTC.

As concerns this clone: The sample holds other DNA sequences that translate to the same CDR3. J is TRBJ2-7 and V is TRBV6-6; no clear D. Deletions cut 5 bases from V and 4 bases from J, with 6 bases between. This CDR3 spans 11 amino acids. The germline V gene encodes CDR1 MNHNY and CDR2 SVGAGI (reference sequence). The CDR3 coding sequence is TGTGCCAGCAGTCTGCTGTACGAGCAGTACTTC. It codes for CASSLLYEQYF.

Comment on this clone: The same CDR3 is also encoded by other DNA sequences in this sample. V and J are TRBV29-1 and TRBJ2-1; perhaps D is TRBD1 or TRBD2 (5 bases each). This CDR3 region has 13 residues. The germline gives CDR1 SQVTM, CDR2 ANQGSEA. Trimming took off 4 bases at V and 3 bases at J, with 10 bases between the two ends. Written as DNA, the CDR3 is TGCAGCGTTGGCCGTGGGGGCTACAATGAGCAGTTCTTC. Its translation: CSVGRGGYNEQFF.

This clone has just one count. The V gene is TRBV19, the J gene TRBJ1-2, with D tentatively TRBD1 (6 bases). V was pared by 10 bases and J by 0 bases, with 12 bases between. Germline loops: CDR1 LNHDA, CDR2 SQIVND (reference sequence). The CDR3 spans 13 residues. This CDR3 reads CAIRDRTNYGYTF. CDR3 bases: TGTGCCATTCGCGACAGGACTAACTATGGCTACACCTTC.

V usage is TRBV7-7 and J usage is TRBJ1-3, with D tentatively TRBD1 (6 bases). V was pared by 3 bases and J by 4 bases, with 19 bases between. The CDR3 is made up of 17 amino acids. Germline V gene data show CDR1 as SSHAT and CDR2 as FNYEAQ (reference sequence). The CDR3 loop reads CASSLGRGSGGGNTIYF. CDR3 in DNA: TGTGCCAGCAGCTTGGGGAGGGGGAGCGGCGGAGGAAACACCATATATTTT.

This clone has just one count. The genes are TRBV5-1 and TRBJ2-5, with 9 bases aligning to TRBD1. V gave up 4 bases and J gave up 5 bases; unmatched junction bases: 6. CDR1 is SGHRS and CDR2 is YFSETQ in the germline V gene. The CDR3 consists of 14 residues. CDR3 protein: CASSTGGAVETQYF. The DNA for the CDR3 is TGCGCCAGCAGCACAGGGGGCGCCGTGGAGACCCAGTACTTC.

On this clone itself: Germline is not matched at one junction end, which may reflect a read error. Other DNA sequences in the same sample also yield this CDR3. The rearrangement joins TRBV6-5 to TRBJ2-1; D is unclear. The CDR3 is 15 amino acids. Germline V gives CDR1 MNHEY, CDR2 SVGAGI. The CDR3 loop is CASSYSTGSYNEQFF. CDR3 nucleotides: TGTGCCAGCAGCTACTCGACTGGCTCCTACAATGAGCAGTTCTTC.

The V call is TRBV2, the J call TRBJ2-7, with unresolved D. Germline V gene lookup returns CDR1 SNHLY and CDR2 FYNNEI. V lost 7 bases and J lost 0, with 13 bases in between. CDR3 size: 14 residues. The chain's CDR3 is CASTQGAGSYEQYF. CDR3 bases: TGTGCCAGCACCCAAGGAGCAGGCTCCTACGAGCAGTACTTC.

The V call is TRBV10-3, the J call TRBJ2-3, with 10 bases that match TRBD1. CDR3 length: 15 residues. J gave up 3 bases and V 6 bases, and 6 bases lay outside the gene matches. Per the germline V gene, CDR1 is ENHRY and CDR2 is SYGVKD. The CDR3 reads CAIRFGQGVTDTQYF. CDR3 nucleotides: TGTGCCATCAGATTCGGACAGGGGGTAACAGATACGCAGTATTTT.

For the CDR3, the DNA is TGCGCCAGCAGCCAAGAAATGAGCGGGAGGGCCTCAGTAGGCGAGCAGTACTTC. It specifies CASSQEMSGRASVGEQYF. The rearrangement links TRBV4-1 to TRBJ2-7; 10 bases match TRBD2. V lost 0 bases, J lost 6 bases, and 14 bases stayed unmatched. This CDR3 has 18 residues. Germline V gene lookup returns CDR1 MGHRA and CDR2 YSYEKL.

V usage is TRBV30 and J usage is TRBJ1-2; weak D call: TRBD1 (6 bases). Trimming stripped 3 bases from V and 4 bases from J, with 12 bases between. The germline V gene encodes CDR1 GTSNPN and CDR2 SVGIG (reference sequence). This CDR3 contains 13 residues. The CDR3 region has the DNA TGTGCCTGGAGGCGGGACACCTTCTATGGCTACACCTTC. Residues: CAWRRDTFYGYTF.

CDR3 DNA sequence: TGTGCCAGCAGCTCCTTCGGCGGCCCCCGCCCGGAGACCCAGTACTTC. It codes for CASSSFGGPRPETQYF. V gene TRBV7-2 combines with J gene TRBJ2-5; D gene ambiguous. This CDR3 region has 16 residues. The V end was cut by 4 bases, the J end by 5 bases, with 20 bases between. The V gene's germline CDR1 is SGHTA and CDR2 FQGNSA.

The chain combines TRBV5-4 with TRBJ1-1; D perhaps matches TRBD1 (5 bases). The germline V gene has CDR1 SGHNT and CDR2 YYREEE (reference sequence). This CDR3 is built from 15 residues. V dropped 0 bases and J dropped 4 bases, with 13 bases sitting between them. CDR3 protein: CASSLVVGGGTEAFF. In DNA, the CDR3 is TGTGCCAGCAGCTTGGTGGTGGGGGGAGGCACTGAAGCTTTCTTT.

DNA for the CDR3: TGTGCCAGCAGCTTAAGTGGCGGAGGCGGCTACGAGCAGTACTTC. Translating gives CASSLSGGGGYEQYF. The J gene is TRBJ2-7, the V gene TRBV7-2; tentative D call: TRBD2 (5 bases). There are 15 residues in the CDR3. The germline V and J ends were trimmed by 2 bases and 3 bases, with 14 bases remaining between them. The germline gives CDR1 SGHTA, CDR2 FQGNSA.

This chain uses TRBV2 with TRBJ1-3; no definite D call. Germline lookup yields CDR1 SNHLY and CDR2 FYNNEI. The CDR3 consists of 13 residues. The germline V and J ends were trimmed by 7 bases and 0 bases, with 7 bases remaining between them. CDR3 nucleotide sequence: TGTGCCAGCAAGGCCAGCTCTGGAAACACCATATATTTT. Translation: CASKASSGNTIYF.

The chain is built from TRBV19 and TRBJ2-6; 8 bases agree with TRBD1. Germline V gene lookup returns CDR1 LNHDA and CDR2 SQIVND (reference sequence). The V segment lost 4 bases and the J segment 0 bases; nucleotides outside the gene matches: 17. The CDR3 has 21 residues. The CDR3 sequence is CASSTPPRTGQANSGANVLTF. As DNA, the CDR3 is TGTGCCAGTAGTACCCCCCCCCGAACGGGACAGGCAAACTCTGGGGCCAACGTCCTGACTTTC.

The rearrangement joins TRBV28 to TRBJ2-2; D may correspond to TRBD1 or TRBD2 (5 bases each). Germline V gene lookup returns CDR1 MDHEN and CDR2 SYDVKM. The CDR3 has 15 residues. Trimming pared 8 bases from V and 5 bases from J, leaving 18 bases between. The CDR3: CASGSGGIGTGELFF. In nucleotides, the CDR3 is TGTGCCAGCGGGAGTGGGGGTATCGGTACCGGGGAGCTGTTTTTT.

The chain is built from TRBV5-6 and TRBJ2-5; possible D gene TRBD2, 6 bases. The CDR3 spans 13 residues. From germline, CDR1 is SGHDT and CDR2 YYEEEE. The V end was cut by 4 bases, the J end by 4 bases, with 11 bases between. CDR3 sequence reads: CASSLGLGETQYF. The CDR3 DNA reads TGTGCCAGCAGCCTGGGACTCGGAGAGACCCAGTACTTC.

This chain connects TRBV4-1 to TRBJ2-1; 7 bases are a match to TRBD2. V lost 5 bases, J lost 7 bases, and 20 bases stayed unmatched. CDR3 length: 18 residues. CDR1 is MGHRA and CDR2 is YSYEKL in the germline V gene. CDR3 sequence (DNA): TGCGCCAGCAGCGCCTGGGGGGGTCAGGGACTAACTATGAATGAGCAGTTCTTC. It encodes CASSAWGGQGLTMNEQFF.

The V gene is TRBV5-1, the J gene TRBJ2-2; 8 bases line up with TRBD2. V gave up 4 bases and J gave up 5 bases; unmatched junction bases: 10. The CDR3 is 16 residues long. Germline-derived CDR1 and CDR2 are SGHRS and YFSETQ. This CDR3 is CASSVVAGGGTGELFF. CDR3 nucleotides: TGCGCCAGCAGCGTTGTGGCGGGAGGAGGTACCGGGGAGCTGTTTTTT.

The DNA for the CDR3 is TGTGCCAGCAGGTGGTTGGCTGACCGCCGGAGTTCCGGGGAGCTGTTTTTT. The encoded protein is CASRWLADRRSSGELFF. The rearrangement uses TRBV28 and TRBJ2-2; D is unresolved. Between the trimmed V and J ends, which lost 6 bases and 6 bases, there was a span of 23 bases. The CDR3 runs 17 residues. From germline, CDR1 is MDHEN and CDR2 SYDVKM. The whole variable domain, filled in from reference TRBV28 and TRBJ2-2, reads DVKVTQSSRYLVKRTGEKVFLECVQDMDHENMFWYRQDPGLGLRLIYFSYDVKMKEKGDIPEGYSVSREKKERFSLILESASTNQTSMYLCASRWLADRRSSGELFFGEGSRLTVL.

CDR3: CAISDNRGLEKLFF. The CDR3, as DNA: TGTGCCATCAGTGATAACAGGGGGCTTGAAAAACTGTTTTTT. The chain is built from TRBV10-3 and TRBJ1-4; 9 nucleotides agree with TRBD1. The length of the CDR3 is 14 residues. J lost 7 bases, V lost 3 bases, and 3 bases had no gene match. The germline gives CDR1 ENHRY, CDR2 SYGVKD.

This clone was recorded only once. The genes are TRBV25-1 and TRBJ1-1, with D possibly being TRBD1 (5 bases). The CDR3 is made up of 14 amino acids. Trimming removed 2 bases from V and 6 bases from J, with 13 bases in between. Germline loops: CDR1 MGHDK, CDR2 SYGVNS. The CDR3 region is CASSEVGRPSEAFF. In DNA, the CDR3 is TGTGCCAGCAGTGAAGTGGGGCGGCCCTCTGAAGCTTTCTTT.